This T cell receptor beta chain emerged from a study of cytomegalovirus exposure and HLA in healthy donors. Assay used: immunoSEQ multiplex PCR; TCRdb lists only in-frame clones, some missing. This table holds about 200,000 clones, roughly 86% found once. The CDR3 covers 12 residues. Material: PBMCs. The chain recombines TRBV21-1 with TRBJ2-5; TRBD1, the table's D call, lacks a check against the DNA. TRBV21-1 is flagged as a pseudogene. This receptor was obtained from a young woman in good health and CMV-seronegative. This chain's CDR3 is CARGQGGETQYF. Written as DNA, the CDR3 is TGTGCCAGGGGACAGGGAGGCGAGACCCAGTACTTC.